These 23 T cell receptor beta chains originate from one sample sequenced in a study of vaccination and CD4 T cells after COVID-19. Cultured CD4+ T cell DNA was sequenced using the Oncomine TCR Beta short-read assay. TCRdb redid the calling of the PCR reads with MiXCR, one entry per CDR3 protein. The repertoire holds 20,000 to 30,000 distinct CDR3 sequences, with about 60% as singletons. Their antigens are not known. Stated treatment: 10-day PBMC culture with coronavirus spike peptide pools or control peptides (ViraFEST assay). Sequences were obtained from CD4+ T cells from blood, cultured in vitro. These receptors were obtained from a human donor who had recovered from COVID-19.

This chain connects TRBV6-2 or TRBV6-3 to TRBJ1-5, with 8 bases that match TRBD1. The germline V gene has CDR1 MNHEY and CDR2 SVGEGT. The V segment lost 2 bases and the J segment 6 bases; nucleotides outside the gene matches: 6. The CDR3 contains 15 residues. This CDR3 is CASSYAPTGAQPQHF. CDR3 sequence (DNA): TGTGCCAGCAGTTACGCCCCGACAGGGGCTCAGCCCCAGCATTTT.

The gene calls are TRBV6-5 and TRBJ2-2; 11 bases are a match to TRBD2. The CDR3 loop spans 17 amino acids. Germline V gene lookup returns CDR1 MNHEY and CDR2 SVGAGI. Germline trimming cut 2 bases from V and 2 bases from J; bases unmatched to any gene: 4. Here the CDR3 DNA reads TGTGCCAGCAGTTACAGAACTAGCGGGGGAAACACCGGGGAGCTGTTTTTT. Its translation is CASSYRTSGGNTGELFF.

The chain links TRBV21-1 to TRBJ2-1; TRBD2 is taken as the D call from the table, unchecked against the DNA. TRBV21-1 is a pseudogene segment. The CDR3 contains 15 residues. The DNA for the CDR3 is TGTGCCAGCAGCAAGTCGTTAGCAGAAGGGAGGAAGCAGTTCTTC. Its translation is CASSKSLAEGRKQFF.

The gene calls are TRBV20-1 and TRBJ1-5; no definite D call. Germline assignment: CDR1 DFQATT and CDR2 SNEGSKA (reference sequence). Trimming removed 2 bases from V and 1 base from J, with 9 bases in between. The CDR3 runs to 14 residues. The CDR3 region is CSARNVNSNQPQHF. The CDR3 DNA is TGCAGTGCTAGAAACGTGAACAGCAATCAGCCCCAGCATTTT.

This sequence joins TRBV4-3 and TRBJ2-5; D ambiguous. Germline loops: CDR1 LGHNA, CDR2 YSLEER. V was trimmed by 1 base and J by 4 bases, leaving 10 bases between them. The CDR3 loop spans 14 amino acids. The DNA of the CDR3 is TGCGCCAGCAGCCAAGTAGGAACGGGAGAGACCCAGTACTTC. Translated: CASSQVGTGETQYF.

The CDR3, as DNA: TGTGCCAGCAGTGAAGCGCAGACTAGTGGAGGGGAGACCCAGTACTTC. As protein: CASSEAQTSGGETQYF. V is TRBV2 and J is TRBJ2-5; weak D call: TRBD2 (6 bases). The CDR3 covers 16 residues. V lost 0 bases and J lost 5, with 16 bases in between. The germline V gene encodes CDR1 SNHLY and CDR2 FYNNEI.

The chain employs TRBV30 and TRBJ1-5, with D perhaps TRBD1 (6 bases). Trimming took off 0 bases at V and 7 bases at J, with 10 bases between the two ends. The CDR3 is 13 residues long. Germline-derived CDR1 and CDR2 are GTSNPN and SVGIG (reference sequence). The CDR3 spells CAWSVVGGQPQHF. The CDR3 DNA reads TGTGCCTGGAGTGTTGTAGGGGGGCAGCCCCAGCATTTT.

V gene TRBV28 combines with J gene TRBJ1-5; possibly TRBD1 for D (6 bases). Trimming cost V 2 bases and J 3 bases, with 17 bases left between them. The germline CDR1 and CDR2 sequences are MDHEN and SYDVKM. This CDR3 contains 17 residues. The CDR3 here is CASSLISADRLNQPQHF. CDR3 in DNA: TGTGCCAGCAGTTTAATCTCGGCGGACAGACTCAATCAGCCCCAGCATTTT.

The chain recombines TRBV5-6 with TRBJ1-5; TRBD1 might be the D (5 bases). V was clipped by 1 base and J by 1 base, with 12 bases between them. The CDR3 is made up of 16 amino acids. Germline lookup yields CDR1 SGHDT and CDR2 YYEEEE. CDR3 region: CASSLTGQASNQPQHF. CDR3 in DNA: TGTGCCAGCAGCTTGACGGGGCAGGCAAGCAATCAGCCCCAGCATTTT.

This clonotype was seen only a few times. This rearrangement joins TRBV7-7 to TRBJ1-1, with TRBD1 matching over 7 bases. The germline V gene has CDR1 SSHAT and CDR2 FNYEAQ (reference sequence). CDR3 length equals 15 residues. The trim removed 3 bases at V and 3 bases at J, leaving 7 bases unmatched. This CDR3 reads CASSFGEGADTEAFF. The CDR3 nucleotides are TGTGCCAGCAGCTTCGGTGAGGGGGCGGACACTGAAGCTTTCTTT.

The chain joins TRBV6-4 to TRBJ1-2; weak D call: TRBD1 (5 bases). The CDR3 extends over 12 amino acids. CDR1 and CDR2 from the germline V gene are MRHNA and SNTAGT. V gave up 11 bases and J gave up 0 bases, with 10 bases separating them. As DNA, the CDR3 is TGTGCCGCCCGGGGACCTAACTATGGCTACACCTTC. This encodes CAARGPNYGYTF.

This chain joins TRBV7-9 and TRBJ1-1; D uncertain. The CDR3 has 12 residues. From germline, CDR1 is SEHNR and CDR2 FQNEAQ (reference sequence). V was trimmed by 5 bases and J by 9 bases, leaving 13 bases between them. In DNA, the CDR3 is TGTGCCAGCAGCCTCAGTAATCGGCAAGCTTTCTTT. This gives the protein CASSLSNRQAFF. Full variable domain (missing parts from reference TRBV7-9 and TRBJ1-1): DTGVSQNPRHKITKRGQNVTFRCDPISEHNRLYWYRQTLGQGPEFLTYFQNEAQLEKSRLLSDRFSAERPKGSFSTLEIQRTEQGDSAMYLCASSLSNRQAFFGQGTRLTVV.

This chain connects TRBV7-2 to TRBJ2-1; D gene unclear. Per germline, CDR1 SGHTA and CDR2 FQGNSA. The CDR3 runs 15 residues. The ends were cut back, 5 bases at V and 6 bases at J, with 17 bases in the middle. The CDR3 DNA is TGTGCCAGCAGCCTCGATCGATCAAAGGGCAATGAGCAGTTCTTC. Encoded protein: CASSLDRSKGNEQFF.

This clonotype was counted between two and nine times. The gene calls are TRBV20-1 and TRBJ1-2, with D perhaps TRBD1 (5 bases). Germline CDR1 is DFQATT and CDR2 is SNEGSKA (reference sequence). The CDR3 loop spans 15 amino acids. V lost 3 bases to trimming and J lost 0 bases, with 14 bases between them. The CDR3 protein is CSASGTPPTNYGYTF. In DNA form, the CDR3 reads TGCAGTGCTAGCGGGACCCCACCTACTAACTATGGCTACACCTTC.

This clonotype was counted a few times. CDR3 in DNA: TGTGCCAGCAGTAAGGACGGATATAGCAATCAGCCCCAGCATTTT. Its protein is CASSKDGYSNQPQHF. The rearrangement joins TRBV6-4 to TRBJ1-5; unclear D gene. The length of the CDR3 is 15 residues. The germline CDR1 and CDR2 sequences are MRHNA and SNTAGT. V lost 5 bases and J 0 bases, leaving 11 bases between the germline ends.

The genes are TRBV7-9 and TRBJ2-7; perhaps TRBD1 as D (6 bases). The CDR3 covers 12 residues. The germline CDR1 and CDR2 sequences are SEHNR and FQNEAQ (reference sequence). The V end was cut by 5 bases, the J end by 6 bases, with 11 bases between. The CDR3 DNA is TGTGCCAGCAGCAAACAGGGAGCCGAGCAGTACTTC. Translated, it gives CASSKQGAEQYF.

The chain employs TRBV2 and TRBJ2-7; D unclear. Trimming removed 7 bases from V and 2 bases from J, with 3 bases in between. This CDR3 is 10 amino acids long. The germline V gene has CDR1 SNHLY and CDR2 FYNNEI. CDR3 amino acids: CASMAYEQYF. The CDR3 DNA sequence: TGTGCCAGCATGGCCTACGAGCAGTACTTC.

This sequence joins TRBV24-1 and TRBJ2-5; D unclear. The germline gives CDR1 KGHDR, CDR2 SFDVKD. CDR3 length: 12 residues. The germline V and J ends were trimmed by 4 bases and 2 bases, with 4 bases remaining between them. The CDR3 protein is CATSDRQETQYF. The CDR3 bases are TGTGCCACCAGTGACAGACAAGAGACCCAGTACTTC.

The J gene is TRBJ2-7, the V gene TRBV6-2 or TRBV6-3; weak D call: TRBD2 (6 bases). Trimming stripped 6 bases from V and 7 bases from J, with 22 bases between. CDR3 length: 15 amino acids. The V gene's germline CDR1 is MNHEY and CDR2 SVGEGT. The CDR3 DNA is TGTGCCAGCAGACACCAGGAGGCGGGAATGCGGGAGCAGTACTTC. Protein sequence: CASRHQEAGMREQYF.

J is TRBJ2-2 and V is TRBV10-2; D is perhaps TRBD2 (5 bases). Germline assignment: CDR1 WSHSY and CDR2 SAAADI. This CDR3 has 12 residues. Trimming removed 8 bases at V and 7 bases at J, with 11 bases between. CDR3 sequence reads: CASVRDGGELFF. CDR3 in DNA: TGCGCCAGCGTACGGGATGGCGGGGAGCTGTTTTTT.

The rearrangement uses TRBV7-2 and TRBJ1-2; TRBD1 is a possible D gene (5 bases). The CDR3 runs 14 residues. Germline CDR1 SGHTA, CDR2 FQGNSA. V lost 0 bases and J lost 8, with 13 bases in between. CDR3: CASSLASEGIGYTF. CDR3 DNA sequence: TGTGCCAGCAGCTTAGCGTCGGAGGGGATCGGCTACACCTTC. The complete variable domain, with remaining parts taken from reference TRBV7-2 and TRBJ1-2, reads GAGVSQSPSNKVTEKGKDVELRCDPISGHTALYWYRQSLGQGLEFLIYFQGNSAPDKSGLPSDRFSAERTGGSVSTLTIQRTQQEDSAVYLCASSLASEGIGYTFGSGTRLTVV.

J is TRBJ2-7 and V is TRBV6-2 or TRBV6-3, with 10 bases fitting TRBD1. The CDR3 loop spans 13 amino acids. Losses at the gene ends were 6 bases for V and 5 bases for J; bases not matched to a gene: 4. Germline V lookup: CDR1 MNHEY, CDR2 SVGEGT. CDR3 sequence (DNA): TGTGCCAGCAGGCCGACAGGGGGCGACGAGCAGTACTTC. Translated: CASRPTGGDEQYF.

The chain joins TRBV4-1 to TRBJ2-1, with 8 bases that match TRBD2. The germline V gene has CDR1 MGHRA and CDR2 YSYEKL. V was pared by 2 bases and J by 7 bases, with 16 bases of the junction left unmatched. The CDR3 contains 18 residues. The CDR3 loop is CASSQIDLGLAGSNEQFF. The DNA for the CDR3 is TGCGCCAGCAGCCAAATAGATCTGGGTCTAGCGGGTAGTAATGAGCAGTTCTTC.